These 6 T cell receptor beta chains were sequenced from one sample in a study of shared clonotypes between healthy human individuals (dated by TCRdb to about 2020). For the CD8 naive samples, CD45RO-negative cells were positively selected for CCR7, yielding a CD45RA+CCR7+ population from which TemRA cells were excluded. Library construction relied on the immunoSEQ multiplex PCR assay. TCRdb mirrors the immuneACCESS table, restricted to in-frame sequences. Some clones are absent from its copies; in checked studies, under half trace to an unresolved V gene, and the reason for the others is unknown. For this sample the table gives roughly 2 million clones, of which less than 95% were detected only once. Roughly 1% of the sample is held by the ten biggest clonotypes. The sequenced material came from naive CD8+ T cells sorted from blood. The cell subset or site label corresponds to: CD45RA+CCR7+. These receptors originate from a man aged 18 to 30 in good health.

This clone has more than one count but fewer than ten. The chain recombines TRBV7-2 with TRBJ2-7, with a tentative D call TRBD1 (5 bases). The V gene lost 1 base and the J gene lost 3 bases, with 7 bases spanning the gap. Germline V gene lookup returns CDR1 SGHTA and CDR2 FQGNSA. This CDR3 has 13 residues. For the CDR3, the DNA is TGTGCCAGCAGCTTAGAACAGGACTACGAGCAGTACTTC. Translated: CASSLEQDYEQYF.

With respect to this clone: Other DNA sequences within the sample encode an identical CDR3. CDR3 coding DNA: TGTGCCAGCAGTTTATCTAGCGGGGGGGCTTACAATGAGCAGTTCTTC. Its translation is CASSLSSGGAYNEQFF. The chain links TRBV27 to TRBJ2-1; 11 bases are a match to TRBD2. V was clipped by 0 bases and J by 4 bases; unmatched bases: 2. CDR3 length: 16 amino acids. Germline loops: CDR1 MNHEY, CDR2 SMNVEV (reference sequence).

V usage is TRBV13 and J usage is TRBJ1-4; 9 bases fit TRBD1. The V gene's germline CDR1 is PRHDT and CDR2 FYEKMQ (reference sequence). After removal of 4 bases from V and 5 bases from J, the junction contained 5 bases not matched to a gene. The CDR3 is 15 residues long. As DNA, the CDR3 is TGTGCCAGCAGCTCAACGGGACAGGGCAATGAAAAACTGTTTTTT. Translating gives CASSSTGQGNEKLFF.

Note on this clone: Relative to the germline gene, one junction end is altered; a read error may explain this. The chain is built from TRBV7-2 and TRBJ2-5, with 11 bases matching TRBD2. Germline CDR1 reads SGHTA; CDR2 reads FQGNSA. CDR3 length: 15 amino acids. The CDR3: CASTLTGTSGETQYF. CDR3 DNA sequence: TGTGCCAGCACCTTAACCGGGACTAGCGGAGAGACCCAGTACTTC. The variable domain in full, with the rest retrieved from reference TRBV7-2 and TRBJ2-5, is GAGVSQSPSNKVTEKGKDVELRCDPISGHTALYWYRQSLGQGLEFLIYFQGNSAPDKSGLPSDRFSAERTGGSVSTLTIQRTQQEDSAVYLCASTLTGTSGETQYFGPGTRLLVL.

This chain links TRBV25-1 with TRBJ2-5, with a possible D match to TRBD2 (5 bases). Germline values: CDR1 MGHDK, CDR2 SYGVNS. V was pared by 3 bases and J by 2 bases, with 10 bases between. The CDR3 loop spans 14 amino acids. The CDR3 DNA is TGTGCCAGCAGTGAGCGGGTGGAACAAGAGACCCAGTACTTC. Protein: CASSERVEQETQYF.

The V call is TRBV5-6, the J call TRBJ2-2, with D perhaps matching TRBD1 (6 bases). The germline V and J ends were trimmed by 0 bases and 5 bases, with 14 bases remaining between them. The CDR3 loop spans 16 amino acids. The V gene's germline CDR1 is SGHDT and CDR2 YYEEEE. This CDR3 reads CASSLELQGRTGELFF. CDR3 DNA sequence: TGTGCCAGCAGCTTGGAGCTACAGGGTAGGACCGGGGAGCTGTTTTTT.